These 17 T cell receptor beta chains came from one sample sequenced in a study of blood T cells in healthy people across ages. For the second PCR, which ran for about 6 to 11 cycles, a sample-barcoded 5' primer and a J-beta primer mix were used. TCRdb re-analysed the 5' RACE reads in MiXCR, keeping a single row per CDR3 protein. The table has 650,000 to 800,000 distinct CDR3 sequences, approximately 44% seen once. The sample was blood. These receptors came from a man aged 55 to 69 in good health.

The J gene is TRBJ2-5, the V gene TRBV6-2 or TRBV6-3; weak D call: TRBD2 (6 bases). CDR3 length: 16 amino acids. The V and J ends lost 0 bases and 3 bases respectively, with 14 bases between them. Germline CDR1 MNHEY, CDR2 SVGEGT. The CDR3 protein is CASSYSRPGEKETQYF. The CDR3 DNA follows: TGTGCCAGCAGTTACTCGAGGCCGGGAGAAAAAGAGACCCAGTACTTC.

This clonotype was observed a handful of times. The gene calls are TRBV12-3 or TRBV12-4 and TRBJ1-2, with D possibly matching TRBD1 (6 bases). The V gene lost 4 bases and the J gene lost 8 bases, with 14 bases spanning the gap. The CDR3 sequence is 13 residues long. The CDR3: CASSYNRVGGYTF. The CDR3 DNA reads as TGTGCCAGCAGTTACAACAGGGTTGGAGGCTACACCTTC.

The chain combines TRBV20-1 with TRBJ2-3; maybe TRBD1 (5 bases). Germline V gives CDR1 DFQATT, CDR2 SNEGSKA (reference sequence). V lost 6 bases to trimming and J lost 4 bases, with 14 bases between them. The length of the CDR3 is 13 residues. CDR3 sequence reads: CSATKGIADTQYF. The CDR3 DNA reads TGCAGTGCAACCAAGGGGATCGCAGATACGCAGTATTTT.

This sequence joins TRBV7-8 and TRBJ2-1, with 8 bases aligning to TRBD1. Germline V CDR1 and CDR2: SGHVS, FQNEAQ. The ends lost 5 bases at V and 8 bases at J; junction bases unmatched: 11. The length of the CDR3 is 15 residues. The CDR3: CASSHQGAVGDEQFF. CDR3 coding DNA: TGTGCCAGCAGCCACCAGGGGGCCGTAGGGGATGAGCAGTTCTTC.

The chain is built from TRBV28 and TRBJ2-1, with D possibly TRBD2 on 7 matching bases. The CDR3 runs 16 residues. Germline assignment: CDR1 MDHEN and CDR2 SYDVKM. Trimming cost V 2 bases and J 2 bases, with 13 bases left between them. The CDR3 loop is CASSLGAGAAYNEQFF. CDR3 in DNA: TGTGCCAGCAGTTTAGGCGCGGGGGCGGCCTACAATGAGCAGTTCTTC. Full variable domain (outside the CDR3, taken from reference TRBV28 and TRBJ2-1): DVKVTQSSRYLVKRTGEKVFLECVQDMDHENMFWYRQDPGLGLRLIYFSYDVKMKEKGDIPEGYSVSREKKERFSLILESASTNQTSMYLCASSLGAGAAYNEQFFGPGTRLTVL.

A few counts support this clonotype. The V call is TRBV3-1, the J call TRBJ2-3, with TRBD2 identical over 10 bases. V lost 4 bases and J lost 3; bases outside the gene matches: 7. Per germline, CDR1 LGHDT and CDR2 YNNKEL (reference sequence). The CDR3 loop spans 16 amino acids. CDR3 protein: CASSPIAGGLTDTQYF. The CDR3 region has the DNA TGTGCCAGCAGCCCGATAGCGGGGGGACTGACAGATACGCAGTATTTT.

The DNA of the CDR3 is TGCGCCAGCAGACCCGGGACAGGGGGCTCGACACCCCTCCACTTT. Translated: CASRPGTGGSTPLHF. V and J are TRBV5-1 and TRBJ1-6; 12 bases map to TRBD1. Germline lookup yields CDR1 SGHRS and CDR2 YFSETQ. Trimming took 5 bases from V and 11 from J; bases not matched to a gene: 8. CDR3 size: 15 residues.

A few counts support this clonotype. The rearrangement uses TRBV3-1 and TRBJ2-3; 7 bases agree with TRBD2. The CDR3 has 15 residues. The germline V gene encodes CDR1 LGHDT and CDR2 YNNKEL (reference sequence). The ends lost 8 bases at V and 0 bases at J; junction bases unmatched: 8. CDR3 region: CASSTGTTSTDTQYF. The CDR3 DNA follows: TGTGCCAGCTCTACCGGGACTACCAGCACAGATACGCAGTATTTT.

In its sample, this clonotype was seen a few times. The chain couples TRBV23-1 to TRBJ2-3; no definite D call. TRBV23-1 falls under the ORF class, with uncertain function. The CDR3 is made up of 14 amino acids. Trimming removed 4 bases from V and 3 bases from J, with 11 bases in between. The CDR3 is CASSPRVRTDTQYF. CDR3 nucleotide sequence: TGCGCCAGCAGTCCCCGGGTCCGGACAGATACGCAGTATTTT.

The genes are TRBV5-1 and TRBJ2-1; 7 bases agree with TRBD2. This CDR3 is 14 amino acids long. CDR1 and CDR2 (germline): SGHRS, YFSETQ. The trim removed 4 bases at V and 8 bases at J, leaving 9 bases unmatched. CDR3 DNA sequence: TGCGCCAGCAGCGTGGGGCGGGGGAAGTATGAGCAGTTCTTC. It is translated as CASSVGRGKYEQFF.

This clonotype was observed a handful of times. The chain carries TRBV7-2 and TRBJ1-2, with D possibly TRBD1 on 5 matching bases. The V and J ends lost 11 bases and 3 bases respectively, with 16 bases between them. The CDR3 runs to 13 residues. Per the germline V gene, CDR1 is SGHTA and CDR2 is FQGNSA. The CDR3 region is CASRGRADYGYTF. The CDR3 DNA reads TGTGCCTCTAGGGGCAGGGCGGACTATGGCTACACCTTC. The full variable domain, in which reference TRBV7-2 and TRBJ1-2 provide the parts outside the CDR3, is GAGVSQSPSNKVTEKGKDVELRCDPISGHTALYWYRQSLGQGLEFLIYFQGNSAPDKSGLPSDRFSAERTGGSVSTLTIQRTQQEDSAVYLCASRGRADYGYTFGSGTRLTVV.

The chain couples TRBV27 to TRBJ2-7; TRBD1 might be the D (6 bases). The germline V gene encodes CDR1 MNHEY and CDR2 SMNVEV (reference sequence). This CDR3 contains 14 residues. V dropped 10 bases and J dropped 9 bases, with 25 bases sitting between them. CDR3 sequence: CATRDFGQPRTQYF. CDR3 sequence (DNA): TGTGCCACCAGGGATTTCGGACAGCCCAGAACGCAGTACTTC.

This clonotype has a handful of counts. The CDR3 spells CASRGSGWGETQYF. The DNA for the CDR3 is TGTGCCAGCAGGGGTTCAGGGTGGGGAGAGACCCAGTACTTC. The chain links TRBV3-1 to TRBJ2-5; TRBD1 is a possible D gene (5 bases). Trimming shortened V by 6 bases and J by 4 bases, and 15 bases separated the two germline ends. This CDR3 comprises 14 residues. Germline values: CDR1 LGHDT, CDR2 YNNKEL (reference sequence).

In DNA form, the CDR3 reads TGTGCCAGCAGCTTTGGACGGGGGGCTCGAGACGAGCAGTACTTC. It codes for CASSFGRGARDEQYF. The chain links TRBV11-2 to TRBJ2-5, with a tentative D call TRBD2 (7 bases). The assigned J gene may be wrong: the sequence end matches TRBJ2-7 better. In germline, CDR1 is SGHAT, CDR2 FQNNGV. The CDR3 runs 15 residues.

V usage is TRBV9 and J usage is TRBJ2-1; TRBD2 matches at 12 bases. V dropped 0 bases and J dropped 0; count of bases not matched to a gene: 4. The CDR3 runs to 18 residues. Per germline, CDR1 SGDLS and CDR2 YYNGEE. The CDR3, as DNA: TGTGCCAGCAGCGTAGGACTAGCGGGAGTCAGCTCCTACAATGAGCAGTTCTTC. This codes for CASSVGLAGVSSYNEQFF.

V usage is TRBV7-8 and J usage is TRBJ2-5; 9 nucleotides line up with TRBD2. The closer fit of TRBJ2-7 to the DNA end suggests the J call may be wrong. This CDR3 has 15 amino acids. Germline CDR1 and CDR2: SGHVS and FQNEAQ. The CDR3 loop is CASSPRTSVSYEQYF. In DNA, the CDR3 is TGTGCCAGCAGCCCCCGGACTAGCGTTTCCTACGAGCAGTACTTC.

This rearrangement joins TRBV5-1 to TRBJ2-7, with a weak D call TRBD2 (5 bases). Trimming stripped 0 bases from V and 0 bases from J, with 13 bases between. CDR1 and CDR2 (germline): SGHRS, YFSETQ. There are 16 residues in the CDR3. The CDR3 sequence is CASSLVDSLSSYEQYF. CDR3 nucleotides: TGCGCCAGCAGCTTGGTGGACTCACTGAGCTCCTACGAGCAGTACTTC.